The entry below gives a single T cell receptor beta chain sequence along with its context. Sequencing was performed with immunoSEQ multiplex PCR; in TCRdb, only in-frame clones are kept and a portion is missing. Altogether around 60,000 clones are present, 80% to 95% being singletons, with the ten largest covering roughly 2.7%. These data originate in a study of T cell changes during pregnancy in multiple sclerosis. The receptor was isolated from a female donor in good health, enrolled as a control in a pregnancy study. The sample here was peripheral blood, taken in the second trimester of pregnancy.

The DNA of the CDR3 is TGCGCCAGCAGCTTGGTAGCGGGGGTGACTTGGAATGAGCAGTTCTTC. Its protein product is CASSLVAGVTWNEQFF. The gene calls are TRBV5-1 and TRBJ2-1; 9 bases match TRBD2. V was clipped by 0 bases and J by 7 bases; unmatched bases: 8. CDR3 length equals 16 residues. Germline V gene sequence: CDR1 SGHRS, CDR2 YFSETQ.